This passage covers 9 T cell receptor beta chains from one sample sequenced in a study of vaccination and CD4 T cells after COVID-19. Treatment denoted: approximately 9-day PBMC culture with coronavirus spike peptide pools or control peptides (ViraFEST assay). The Oncomine TCR Beta short-read assay was applied to DNA of cultured CD4+ T cells. TCRdb processed the PCR reads anew with MiXCR; each CDR3 protein has one entry. The sample lists about 21,000 distinct CDR3 sequences, 47% seen once, with about 13% in the top ten. No cognate antigen is known for these TCRs. Material for sequencing was cultured CD4+ T cells from blood. Receptors originate from a human donor with COVID-19.

This clonotype was detected a few times. This chain links TRBV6-1 with TRBJ1-1; 7 nucleotides line up with TRBD1. The CDR3 length is 13 residues. The ends lost 7 bases at V and 4 bases at J; junction bases unmatched: 6. CDR1 is MNHNS, CDR2 SASEGT, per germline. CDR3 nucleotide sequence: TGTGCCAGCACCTGGGCAGGGGGCACTGAAGCTTTCTTT. Translating gives CASTWAGGTEAFF.

The J gene is TRBJ2-1, the V gene TRBV18; 8 positions agree with TRBD2. Per germline, CDR1 KGHSH and CDR2 LQKENI. The CDR3 sequence is 15 residues long. V was clipped by 2 bases and J by 7 bases; unmatched bases: 7. CDR3 nucleotides: TGTGCCAGCTCACCAGTGCGGGGGGCGGAAAATGAGCAGTTCTTC. Protein product: CASSPVRGAENEQFF.

This clonotype was seen more than once but under ten times. The chain joins TRBV7-6 to TRBJ1-5, with a weak D call TRBD1 (6 bases). The germline V gene encodes CDR1 SGHVS and CDR2 FNYEAQ. The V gene lost 0 bases and the J gene lost 7 bases, with 13 bases spanning the gap. CDR3 length: 15 residues. The CDR3 reads CASSLAAGVGQPQHF. The DNA for the CDR3 is TGTGCCAGCAGCTTAGCGGCAGGGGTGGGGCAGCCCCAGCATTTT.

The V and J genes are TRBV6-1 and TRBJ1-2; 7 bases fit TRBD1. The length of the CDR3 is 13 residues. The junction had 6 bases not matched to a gene; V was cut back by 6 bases and J by 5 bases. Germline assignment: CDR1 MNHNS and CDR2 SASEGT. This CDR3 reads CASSTDRSYGYTF. In DNA form, the CDR3 reads TGTGCCAGCAGCACGGACAGGAGTTATGGCTACACCTTC.

The chain has TRBV19 and TRBJ2-7; D call uncertain. Between the trimmed V and J ends, which lost 3 bases and 2 bases, there was a span of 11 bases. This CDR3 comprises 14 residues. From germline, CDR1 is LNHDA and CDR2 SQIVND (reference sequence). In DNA form, the CDR3 reads TGTGCCAGTAGTATCTCCCCAGACACCTACGAGCAGTACTTC. The encoded protein is CASSISPDTYEQYF.

This clonotype was counted between two and nine times. This chain connects TRBV11-2 to TRBJ2-3; D is perhaps TRBD1 (6 bases). CDR1 is SGHAT, CDR2 FQNNGV, per germline. This CDR3 spans 16 amino acids. The germline V and J ends were trimmed by 1 base and 2 bases, with 13 bases remaining between them. The CDR3 loop is CASSLGFRTATDTQYF. The CDR3, as DNA: TGTGCCAGCAGCTTAGGCTTCAGGACAGCCACAGATACGCAGTATTTT.

A note on this clonotype: At one of its ends the junction is not consistent with the germline gene, which may arise from a read error. The chain joins TRBV27 to TRBJ2-5, with D tentatively TRBD1 (6 bases). Germline V gene lookup returns CDR1 MNHEY and CDR2 SMNVEV (reference sequence). The CDR3 consists of 15 residues. CDR3 nucleotide sequence: TGTGCCAGCAGTTCAAACACACAGGGCCAAGGGACCCAGTACTTC. It translates to CASSSNTQGQGTQYF.

The chain couples TRBV6-5 to TRBJ1-4, with TRBD1 identical over 11 bases. Germline CDR1 reads MNHEY; CDR2 reads SVGAGI. V gave up 1 base and J gave up 7 bases; unmatched junction bases: 5. This CDR3 has 16 residues. CDR3 sequence reads: CASSYWGTGGVEKLFF. CDR3 nucleotides: TGTGCCAGCAGTTACTGGGGGACAGGGGGAGTTGAAAAACTGTTTTTT.

This clonotype was counted only a few times. This rearrangement joins TRBV5-8 to TRBJ1-1; D unclear. V was shortened by 2 bases and J by 0 bases, with 8 bases between the two germline ends. Germline CDR1 reads SGHTS; CDR2 reads YDEGEE. The CDR3 is 14 residues long. The DNA of the CDR3 is TGTGCCAGCAGCTTCGAAGTCATGAACACTGAAGCTTTCTTT. Translation gives CASSFEVMNTEAFF.